The 4 T cell receptor beta chains below all came from one sample that was sequenced in a study of blood T cell repertoires in COVID-19. Libraries were prepared by immunoSEQ multiplex PCR; TCRdb keeps only in-frame clonotypes and omits some of them. Here the sample spans about 120,000 clones, approximately 79% being singletons. Sequenced sample: peripheral blood. Every receptor here comes from a man in his fifties or sixties with acute or convalescent COVID-19.

The chain recombines TRBV5-1 with TRBJ1-2; possible D gene TRBD1, 6 bases. The CDR3 runs 14 residues. Looked up from germline, CDR1 is SGHRS and CDR2 is YFSETQ. V was clipped by 4 bases and J by 6 bases, with 16 bases between them. The CDR3 DNA reads TGCGCCAGCAGCATACCGACAGGTCGGGATGGCTACACCTTC. It translates to CASSIPTGRDGYTF.

This chain links TRBV5-1 with TRBJ2-7; a possible D gene is TRBD2 (5 bases). Germline V gene lookup returns CDR1 SGHRS and CDR2 YFSETQ. V lost 5 bases and J 0 bases, leaving 12 bases between the germline ends. CDR3 size: 14 residues. Here the CDR3 reads CASSRVGSSYEQYF. In DNA, the CDR3 is TGCGCCAGCAGTAGGGTGGGGAGCTCCTACGAGCAGTACTTC.

The rearrangement uses TRBV29-1 and TRBJ1-1; D not certain. CDR1 is SQVTM, CDR2 ANQGSEA, per germline. This CDR3 spans 13 amino acids. Trimming removed 5 bases from V and 3 bases from J, with 13 bases in between. The chain's CDR3 is CSVSSSGYTEAFF. CDR3 DNA: TGCAGCGTTTCGAGCTCTGGTTACACTGAAGCTTTCTTT.

J is TRBJ2-3 and V is TRBV19; possible D gene TRBD1, 6 bases. The CDR3 covers 13 residues. Germline CDR1 reads LNHDA; CDR2 reads SQIVND (reference sequence). V was pared by 3 bases and J by 6 bases, with 10 bases between. CDR3 bases: TGTGCCAGTAGTATGGGGGCAAGGGATACGCAGTATTTT. It specifies CASSMGARDTQYF.